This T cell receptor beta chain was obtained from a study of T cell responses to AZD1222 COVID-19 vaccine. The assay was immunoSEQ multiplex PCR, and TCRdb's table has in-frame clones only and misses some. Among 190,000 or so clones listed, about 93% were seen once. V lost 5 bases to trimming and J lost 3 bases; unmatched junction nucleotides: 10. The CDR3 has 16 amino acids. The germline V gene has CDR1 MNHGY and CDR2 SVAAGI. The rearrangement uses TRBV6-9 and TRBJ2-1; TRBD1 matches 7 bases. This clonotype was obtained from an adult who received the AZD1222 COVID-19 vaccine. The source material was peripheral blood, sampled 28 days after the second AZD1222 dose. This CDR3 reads CASSAPLGDSYNEQFF. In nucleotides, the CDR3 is TGTGCCAGCAGTGCCCCCCTAGGGGACAGCTACAATGAGCAGTTCTTC.